This T cell receptor (beta chain) was found in a study of spatial heterogeneity in lung cancer. Study details: Sequences of the beta chain were consistently detected in greater numbers than alpha-chain sequences. An average of more than ten raw reads was observed per unique TCR and UMI combination.

TCR cDNA molecules each carried a unique molecular identifier. Each CDR3 protein gets one entry after TCRdb re-called the 5' RACE reads with MiXCR. The sample includes approximately 44,000 distinct CDR3 sequences, roughly 15% of them seen just once. The time point: sample taken at primary tumor resection. Extraction of whole RNA from tumor, nontumor lung or frozen PBMC preceded unsorted sequencing. This clonotype was observed a few times. Its target is not known. Per the germline V gene, CDR1 is DFQATT and CDR2 is SNEGSKA (reference sequence). There are 12 residues in the CDR3. Between the trimmed V and J ends, which lost 0 bases and 5 bases, there was a span of 6 bases. Overall study results and limits: Ubiquitous expanded tumor TCRs were seen in blood more at resection than at follow-up.

Sequencing used PBMCs, obtained at surgery. J is TRBJ2-3 and V is TRBV20-1; D remains unclear. The source is a male donor with early-stage non-small cell lung cancer. The CDR3 loop is CSARDLLDTQYF. DNA of the CDR3: TGCAGTGCTAGAGATTTGCTAGATACGCAGTATTTT.